This TCR beta chain was recovered during a study of post-analysis software for immune sequencing data. General study points: The study found TRBV5-6, TRBV5-1 and TRBV20-1 among five TRBV segments more frequent in patients than controls.

The TCR beta cDNA libraries carried unique molecular identifiers. Researchers reported around 510,000 cDNA molecules coming from roughly 1 to 10 million T cells. TCRdb reprocessed the PCR reads with MiXCR, giving one entry per CDR3 protein. The sample records about 260,000 distinct CDR3 sequences, around 34% being singletons. This clonotype was seen ten or more times. Its antigen is as yet unknown. V was clipped by 7 bases and J by 6 bases; unmatched bases: 10. The germline V gene encodes CDR1 MNHNS and CDR2 SASEGT. The CDR3 loop spans 15 amino acids. The chain uses TRBV6-1 and TRBJ1-2; 11 nucleotides align to TRBD1. The sequence was collected from a girl aged 5-17 years with multiple sclerosis. Material for sequencing was blood. In DNA form, the CDR3 reads TGTGCCAGCAATATCTGGACAGGGGGCAGGGATGGCTACACCTTC. Protein product: CASNIWTGGRDGYTF.